This TCR beta chain was sequenced during a study of cytomegalovirus exposure and HLA in healthy donors. Notes on the study in general: Other equally common chains were less clonally expanded than HLA-associated TCR beta chains, a later analysis showed. Later analysis suggested most CMV-associated TCR beta chains were HLA-restricted. The study labeled fewer than 200 TCR beta chains cytomegalovirus-associated. Being productive about 90% or about 30% of the time was typical of most TCR beta V segments in an earlier analysis.

The PCR made use of 60 Vbeta and 13 Jbeta primers. This table comes from immunoSEQ multiplex PCR, and its TCRdb copy is limited to in-frame clones, with some not included. The record lists some 76,000 clones, of which the ten most abundant hold roughly 5%. In regard to this clone: Its antigen is unknown.

This TCR was recovered from a man aged 35 to 55 in good health and CMV-seronegative. Sequencing was done on a sample of PBMCs.

The CDR3 DNA sequence: TGCGCCAGCAGCCCGACTAGCGGGAGATGGGATGAGCAGTTCTTC. Translated, it gives CASSPTSGRWDEQFF. The chain recombines TRBV5-1 with TRBJ2-1; 12 bases are a match to TRBD2. V shed 4 bases and J 8 bases; nucleotides not matched to a gene: 7. CDR3 size: 15 residues. The germline V gene encodes CDR1 SGHRS and CDR2 YFSETQ.